This passage covers 18 T cell receptor beta chains from one sample sequenced in a study of identical twins. TCRdb re-called the 5' RACE reads through MiXCR, storing one row per CDR3 protein. The repertoire holds hundreds of thousands of distinct CDR3 sequences, with 20% to 25% as singletons. The sample also formed part of further work on T cells expressing NK-cell markers.

Sequenced sample: CD4+ T cells sorted from blood. The receptors here all came from a woman aged 18-29 years in good health.

V is TRBV15 and J is TRBJ2-7; maybe TRBD1 (6 bases). The CDR3 covers 14 residues. Per the germline V gene, CDR1 is LNHNV and CDR2 is YYDKDF (reference sequence). The V end was cut by 6 bases, the J end by 5 bases, with 17 bases between. The CDR3 bases are TGTGCCACCAGAACCTCGGGACATTCCAACGAGCAGTACTTC. This codes for CATRTSGHSNEQYF. The whole variable domain, remainder taken from reference TRBV15 and TRBJ2-7, is DAMVIQNPRYQVTQFGKPVTLSCSQTLNHNVMYWYQQKSSQAPKLLFHYYDKDFNNEADTPDNFQSRRPNTSFCFLDIRSPGLGDTAMYLCATRTSGHSNEQYFGPGTRLTVT.

There are a few counts of this clonotype. V gene TRBV2 combines with J gene TRBJ1-1, with D perhaps matching TRBD1 (5 bases). The germline V and J ends were trimmed by 1 base and 2 bases, with 17 bases remaining between them. CDR3 length: 17 residues. Per the germline V gene, CDR1 is SNHLY and CDR2 is FYNNEI. The CDR3 sequence is CASSEGFPGPENTEAFF. The CDR3 coding sequence is TGTGCCAGCAGTGAAGGTTTTCCGGGACCGGAAAACACTGAAGCTTTCTTT.

V usage is TRBV20-1 and J usage is TRBJ2-1; 9 bases align to TRBD2. This CDR3 is 15 amino acids long. V dropped 5 bases and J dropped 0; count of bases not matched to a gene: 5. Germline CDR1 DFQATT, CDR2 SNEGSKA (reference sequence). CDR3 protein: CSAGGLASSYNEQFF. The CDR3 coding sequence is TGCAGTGCTGGCGGACTAGCGAGCTCCTACAATGAGCAGTTCTTC.

V is TRBV24-1 and J is TRBJ2-1; 9 bases agree with TRBD2. Germline lookup yields CDR1 KGHDR and CDR2 SFDVKD. The CDR3 is made up of 15 amino acids. V gave up 5 bases and J gave up 8 bases; unmatched junction bases: 9. The CDR3 coding sequence is TGTGCCACCAGTGGACAGGCGGGGGGGATCGATGAGCAGTTCTTC. As protein: CATSGQAGGIDEQFF.

This clonotype was detected only a few times. The chain is built from TRBV6-5 and TRBJ1-1; D unclear. Germline V gene data show CDR1 as MNHEY and CDR2 as SVGAGI. Trimming left V 6 bases short and J 2 bases short, with 7 bases between. The CDR3 loop spans 12 amino acids. The CDR3 bases are TGTGCCAGCAGCCGACCCAACACTGAAGCTTTCTTT. Translating gives CASSRPNTEAFF.

This clonotype was detected only a few times. This chain connects TRBV6-5 to TRBJ2-7; tentatively, D is TRBD2 (6 bases). The germline gives CDR1 MNHEY, CDR2 SVGAGI. The CDR3 is 15 amino acids. V was pared by 1 base and J by 3 bases, with 13 bases between. In DNA form, the CDR3 reads TGTGCCAGCAGTTACTGGGGACGGGGGTACTACGAGCAGTACTTC. It specifies CASSYWGRGYYEQYF.

V usage is TRBV7-2 and J usage is TRBJ2-1; 8 positions match TRBD2. There are 12 residues in the CDR3. Germline CDR1 SGHTA, CDR2 FQGNSA. V lost 1 base to trimming and J lost 14 bases; unmatched junction nucleotides: 4. The CDR3 DNA follows: TGTGCCAGCAGCTTAGAGACTAGCGAGGAGTTCTTC. It codes for CASSLETSEEFF. Together with reference TRBV7-2 and TRBJ2-1, the CDR3 gives the full variable domain: GAGVSQSPSNKVTEKGKDVELRCDPISGHTALYWYRQSLGQGLEFLIYFQGNSAPDKSGLPSDRFSAERTGGSVSTLTIQRTQQEDSAVYLCASSLETSEEFFGPGTRLTVL.

This clonotype was picked up a small number of times. The chain couples TRBV6-1 to TRBJ2-7; D perhaps matches TRBD1 (5 bases). The CDR3 runs to 14 residues. The germline V gene encodes CDR1 MNHNS and CDR2 SASEGT. Trimming stripped 5 bases from V and 5 bases from J, with 16 bases between. The CDR3 here is CASSLPRVEHEQYF. CDR3 coding DNA: TGTGCCAGCAGTCTTCCCAGGGTGGAACACGAGCAGTACTTC.

There are a few counts of this clonotype. V gene TRBV3-1 combines with J gene TRBJ2-7; maybe TRBD2 (5 bases). The V end lost 3 bases, the J end lost 8 bases, and 14 bases lay between the germline ends. The CDR3 totals 13 residues. CDR1 is LGHDT, CDR2 YNNKEL, per germline (reference sequence). CDR3 in amino acids: CASSQGEGKKQYF. For the CDR3, the DNA is TGTGCCAGCAGCCAGGGAGAGGGTAAGAAGCAGTACTTC.

V usage is TRBV27 and J usage is TRBJ1-1; no clear D. V was pared by 4 bases and J by 1 base, with 7 bases between. CDR3 length: 13 amino acids. From germline, CDR1 is MNHEY and CDR2 SMNVEV (reference sequence). Here the CDR3 reads CASSWNGNTEAFF. The DNA of the CDR3 is TGTGCCAGCAGTTGGAACGGGAACACTGAAGCTTTCTTT.

The chain uses TRBV10-2 and TRBJ2-1, with 7 bases lining up with TRBD1. Germline values: CDR1 WSHSY, CDR2 SAAADI. The J segment lost 4 bases and the V segment lost 3 bases, leaving 6 bases of the junction unmatched. CDR3 size: 15 residues. CDR3 nucleotides: TGCGCCAGCAGTGATAAGGGGGCGGGTTACAATGAGCAGTTCTTC. It codes for CASSDKGAGYNEQFF.

This clonotype was found a few times. The V and J genes are TRBV5-1 and TRBJ2-1, with D perhaps TRBD2 (6 bases). The CDR3 runs 16 residues. CDR1 is SGHRS and CDR2 is YFSETQ in the germline V gene. With 1 base removed from V and 7 bases from J, the gap between germline ends came to 18 bases. CDR3 DNA: TGCGCCAGCAGCTTGTCCTCTTCGGGGGTGAGGAATGAGCAGTTCTTC. It codes for CASSLSSSGVRNEQFF.

This clonotype was recorded at least ten times. The chain links TRBV20-1 to TRBJ2-3; D is unclear. The CDR3 runs 16 residues. Germline values: CDR1 DFQATT, CDR2 SNEGSKA (reference sequence). The ends were cut back, 0 bases at V and 0 bases at J, with 13 bases in the middle. CDR3 sequence reads: CSARDLGSQSTDTQYF. Here the CDR3 DNA reads TGCAGTGCTAGAGATCTCGGATCTCAGAGCACAGATACGCAGTATTTT.

This clonotype showed up just a few times. The chain links TRBV9 to TRBJ1-5, with TRBD1 as a possible D gene (6 bases). Germline V lookup: CDR1 SGDLS, CDR2 YYNGEE. The V end was cut by 7 bases, the J end by 3 bases, with 14 bases between. The CDR3 is made up of 14 amino acids. The CDR3 loop reads CASGRTEFNQPQHF. DNA of the CDR3: TGTGCCAGCGGACGGACAGAATTCAATCAGCCCCAGCATTTT.

This rearrangement joins TRBV20-1 to TRBJ2-7, with 9 bases aligning to TRBD1. The length of the CDR3 is 14 residues. Trimming cost V 0 bases and J 5 bases; bases outside gene matches: 5. The V gene's germline CDR1 is DFQATT and CDR2 SNEGSKA (reference sequence). In DNA form, the CDR3 reads TGCAGTGCTAGAGAGGGGACAGGGCGTAACGAGCAGTACTTC. This sequence encodes CSAREGTGRNEQYF.

This clonotype was detected a few times. Here the CDR3 DNA reads TGTGCCAGCAGCCAAGATAACTTTTACAATGAGCAGTTCTTC. Amino acid sequence: CASSQDNFYNEQFF. The chain recombines TRBV14 with TRBJ2-1; D uncertain. Germline assignment: CDR1 SGHDN and CDR2 FVKESK. Trimming cost V 0 bases and J 4 bases, with 7 bases left between them. The CDR3 totals 14 residues.

The chain is built from TRBV5-5 and TRBJ2-7; D gene ambiguous. The germline V gene has CDR1 SGHKS and CDR2 YYEKEE (reference sequence). V dropped 2 bases and J dropped 0 bases, with 12 bases sitting between them. The CDR3 spans 15 residues. DNA of the CDR3: TGTGCCAGCAGCTTCGGCAGCCAGACCTCCTACGAGCAGTACTTC. Protein: CASSFGSQTSYEQYF.

This clonotype has just a few counts. This sequence joins TRBV11-2 and TRBJ2-7; no definite D call. The length of the CDR3 is 15 residues. Germline-derived CDR1 and CDR2 are SGHAT and FQNNGV. Trimming cost V 1 base and J 2 bases, with 12 bases left between them. The CDR3 nucleotides are TGTGCCAGCAGCTTAGCGAGCATGAAGACCTACGAGCAGTACTTC. Residues: CASSLASMKTYEQYF.